This T cell receptor (beta chain) was identified during a study of control samples from healthy donors and cancer patients. Only in-frame clones appear in the TCRdb table, and some are missing; sequencing was by immunoSEQ multiplex PCR. This table has 100,000 to 150,000 clones, 92% appearing once. CDR1 SGHVS and CDR2 FNYEAQ come from the germline V gene. The V and J ends lost 2 bases and 4 bases respectively, with 14 bases between them. The CDR3 extends over 16 amino acids. The sequence derives from a man at least 80 years old with head and neck cancer. This chain joins TRBV7-6 and TRBJ2-2, with D perhaps given as TRBD1 or TRBD2 (5 bases each). Sequencing input: PBMCs. CDR3 DNA: TGTGCCAGCAGCTTAAATAGGGGAGTGAGCACCGGGGAGCTGTTTTTT. It is translated as CASSLNRGVSTGELFF. Full variable domain (missing parts from reference TRBV7-6 and TRBJ2-2): GAGVSQSPRYKVTKRGQDVALRCDPISGHVSLYWYRQALGQGPEFLTYFNYEAQQDKSGLPNDRFSAERPEGSISTLTIQRTEQRDSAMYRCASSLNRGVSTGELFFGEGSRLTVL.